This TCR beta chain appears in the sequencing data of a study of shared clonotypes between healthy human individuals. As concerns this clone: What it recognizes is unknown.

Using immunoSEQ multiplex PCR, the repertoire was profiled, and TCRdb retains in-frame clones only, with some absent. This table holds approximately 1.5 million clones, around 98.5% found once. The V segment lost 2 bases and the J segment 4 bases; nucleotides outside the gene matches: 7. Germline V lookup: CDR1 SGHTA, CDR2 FQGNSA. There are 16 residues in the CDR3. Findings of the study overall: Rarefaction analysis demonstrated incomplete sorted-subset sequencing notwithstanding large depth. Sharing across a few donors was seen in 5% to 5.5% of naive CD4 clonotypes. Generally, naive subsets came out with larger estimated richness than memory subsets. Compared with clonotypes that all four donors shared, non-shared clonotypes had lower generation probabilities.

J is TRBJ2-3 and V is TRBV7-2; 9 bases match TRBD2. The source of this sequence is a man aged 25 to 40 in good health. Specimen: naive CD4+ T cells sorted from blood. The subset here: CD45RA+ positively selected. Here the CDR3 reads CASSLSLGLAPDTQYF. The CDR3 bases are TGTGCCAGCAGCTTAAGTCTGGGACTAGCCCCAGATACGCAGTATTTT.